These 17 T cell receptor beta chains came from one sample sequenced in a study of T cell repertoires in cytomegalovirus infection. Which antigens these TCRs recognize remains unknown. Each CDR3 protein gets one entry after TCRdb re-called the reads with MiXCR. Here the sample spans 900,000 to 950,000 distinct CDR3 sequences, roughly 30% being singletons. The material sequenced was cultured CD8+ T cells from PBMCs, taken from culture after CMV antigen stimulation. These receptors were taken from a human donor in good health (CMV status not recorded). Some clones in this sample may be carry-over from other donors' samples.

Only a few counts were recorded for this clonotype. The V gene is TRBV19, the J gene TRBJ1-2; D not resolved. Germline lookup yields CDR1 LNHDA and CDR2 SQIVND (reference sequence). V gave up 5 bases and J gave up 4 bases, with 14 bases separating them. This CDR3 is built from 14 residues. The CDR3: CASSPRGRLYGYTF. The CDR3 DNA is TGTGCCAGTAGTCCCAGAGGACGGCTCTATGGCTACACCTTC.

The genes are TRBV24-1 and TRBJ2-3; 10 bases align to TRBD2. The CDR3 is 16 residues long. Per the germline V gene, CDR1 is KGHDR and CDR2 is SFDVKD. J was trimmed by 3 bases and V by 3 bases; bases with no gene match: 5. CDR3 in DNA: TGTGCCACCAGTGATGAAGCGGGGGGGCGAACAGATACGCAGTATTTT. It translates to CATSDEAGGRTDTQYF.

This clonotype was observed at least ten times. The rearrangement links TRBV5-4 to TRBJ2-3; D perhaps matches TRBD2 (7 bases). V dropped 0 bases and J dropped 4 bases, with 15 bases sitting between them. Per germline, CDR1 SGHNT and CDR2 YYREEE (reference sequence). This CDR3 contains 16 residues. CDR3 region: CASSLGGGLLADTQYF. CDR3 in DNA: TGTGCCAGCAGCTTGGGCGGGGGCCTTCTCGCAGATACGCAGTATTTT.

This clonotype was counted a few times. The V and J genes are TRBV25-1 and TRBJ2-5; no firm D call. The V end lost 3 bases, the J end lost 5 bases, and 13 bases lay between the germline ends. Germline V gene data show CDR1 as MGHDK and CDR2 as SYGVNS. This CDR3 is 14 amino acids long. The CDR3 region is CASSESSERETQYF. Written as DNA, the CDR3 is TGTGCCAGCAGTGAGAGCAGTGAACGGGAGACCCAGTACTTC.

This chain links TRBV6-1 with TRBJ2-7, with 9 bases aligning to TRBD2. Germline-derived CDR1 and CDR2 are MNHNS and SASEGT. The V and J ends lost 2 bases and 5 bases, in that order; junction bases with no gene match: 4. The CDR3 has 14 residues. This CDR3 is CASSERRGGHEQYV. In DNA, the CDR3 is TGTGCCAGCAGTGAAAGGCGGGGGGGCCACGAGCAGTACGTC.

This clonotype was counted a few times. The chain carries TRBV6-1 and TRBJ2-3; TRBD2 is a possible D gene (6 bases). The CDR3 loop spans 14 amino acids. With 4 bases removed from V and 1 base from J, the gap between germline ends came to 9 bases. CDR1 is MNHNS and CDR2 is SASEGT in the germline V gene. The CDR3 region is CASSGDSRTDTQYF. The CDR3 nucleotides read TGTGCCAGCAGTGGGGACTCCCGCACAGATACGCAGTATTTT.

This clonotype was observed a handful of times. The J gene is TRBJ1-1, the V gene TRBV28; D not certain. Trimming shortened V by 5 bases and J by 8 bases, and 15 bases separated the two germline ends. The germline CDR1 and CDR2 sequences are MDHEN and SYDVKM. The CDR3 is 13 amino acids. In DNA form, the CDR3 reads TGTGCCAGCAGTCCTGGACCGGGTCCCGAAGCTTTCTTT. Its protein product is CASSPGPGPEAFF. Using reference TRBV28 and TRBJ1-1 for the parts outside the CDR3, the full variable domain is DVKVTQSSRYLVKRTGEKVFLECVQDMDHENMFWYRQDPGLGLRLIYFSYDVKMKEKGDIPEGYSVSREKKERFSLILESASTNQTSMYLCASSPGPGPEAFFGQGTRLTVV.

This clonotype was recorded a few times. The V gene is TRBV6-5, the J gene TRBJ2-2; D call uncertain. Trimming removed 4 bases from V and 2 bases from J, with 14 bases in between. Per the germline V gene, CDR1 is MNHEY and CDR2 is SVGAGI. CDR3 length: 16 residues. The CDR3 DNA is TGTGCCAGCAGTTCCTTAGCCGATCCTAACACCGGGGAGCTGTTTTTT. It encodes CASSSLADPNTGELFF.

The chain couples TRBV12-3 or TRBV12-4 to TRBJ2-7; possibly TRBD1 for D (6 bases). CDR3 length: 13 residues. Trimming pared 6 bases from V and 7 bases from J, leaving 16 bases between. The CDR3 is CASSPGTLGEQYF. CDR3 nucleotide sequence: TGTGCCAGCAGCCCCGGGACACTGGGGGAGCAGTACTTC.

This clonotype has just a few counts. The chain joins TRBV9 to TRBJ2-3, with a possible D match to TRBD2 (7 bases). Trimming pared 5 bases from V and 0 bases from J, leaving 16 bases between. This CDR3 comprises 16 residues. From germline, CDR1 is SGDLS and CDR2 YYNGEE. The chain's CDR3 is CASRAYGGLSTDTQYF. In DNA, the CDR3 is TGTGCCAGCAGAGCCTACGGGGGGCTTAGCACAGATACGCAGTATTTT.

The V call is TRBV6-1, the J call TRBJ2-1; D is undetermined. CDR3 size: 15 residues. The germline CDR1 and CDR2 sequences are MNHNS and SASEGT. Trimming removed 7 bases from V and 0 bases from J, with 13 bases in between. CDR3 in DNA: TGTGCCAGCATCGAGCGCTCGAGCTCCTACAATGAGCAGTTCTTC. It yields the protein CASIERSSSYNEQFF.

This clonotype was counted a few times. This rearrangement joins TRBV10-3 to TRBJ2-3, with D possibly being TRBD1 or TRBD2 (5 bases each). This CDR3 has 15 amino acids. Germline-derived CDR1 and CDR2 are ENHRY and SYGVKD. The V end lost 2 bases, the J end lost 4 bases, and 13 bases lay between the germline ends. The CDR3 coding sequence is TGTGCCATCAGTGAGACGGGACGGTCTGCAGATACGCAGTATTTT. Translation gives CAISETGRSADTQYF.

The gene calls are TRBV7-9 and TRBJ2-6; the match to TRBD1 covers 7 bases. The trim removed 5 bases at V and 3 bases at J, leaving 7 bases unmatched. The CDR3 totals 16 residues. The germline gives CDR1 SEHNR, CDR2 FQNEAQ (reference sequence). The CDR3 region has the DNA TGTGCCAGCAGCGGCGACACAGGGGTTGGGGCCAACGTCCTGACTTTC. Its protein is CASSGDTGVGANVLTF.

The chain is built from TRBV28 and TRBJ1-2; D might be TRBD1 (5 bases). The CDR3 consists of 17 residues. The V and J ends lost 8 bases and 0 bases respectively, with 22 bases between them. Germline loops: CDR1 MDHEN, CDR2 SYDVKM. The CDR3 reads CASGTILRQFPNYGYTF. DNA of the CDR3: TGTGCCAGCGGGACGATCTTGAGACAGTTCCCTAACTATGGCTACACCTTC.

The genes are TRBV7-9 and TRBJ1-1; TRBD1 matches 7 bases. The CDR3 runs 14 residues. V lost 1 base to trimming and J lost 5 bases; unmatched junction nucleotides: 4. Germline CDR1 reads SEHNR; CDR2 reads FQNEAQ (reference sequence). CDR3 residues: CASSLDETGTEAFF. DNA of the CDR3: TGTGCCAGCAGCTTAGACGAGACAGGGACTGAAGCTTTCTTT. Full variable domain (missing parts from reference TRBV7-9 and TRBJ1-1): DTGVSQNPRHKITKRGQNVTFRCDPISEHNRLYWYRQTLGQGPEFLTYFQNEAQLEKSRLLSDRFSAERPKGSFSTLEIQRTEQGDSAMYLCASSLDETGTEAFFGQGTRLTVV.

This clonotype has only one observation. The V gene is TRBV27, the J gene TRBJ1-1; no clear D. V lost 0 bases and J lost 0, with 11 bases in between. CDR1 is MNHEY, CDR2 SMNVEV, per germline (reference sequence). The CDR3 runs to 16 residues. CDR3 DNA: TGTGCCAGCAGTTTATCGATGCAGGCCCTGAACACTGAAGCTTTCTTT. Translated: CASSLSMQALNTEAFF.

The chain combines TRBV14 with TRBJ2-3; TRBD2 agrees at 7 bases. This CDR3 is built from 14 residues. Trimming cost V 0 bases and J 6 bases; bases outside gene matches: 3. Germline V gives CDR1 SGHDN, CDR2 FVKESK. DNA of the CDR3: TGTGCCAGCAGCCAAGATAATAGCGGGGATACGCAGTATTTT. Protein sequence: CASSQDNSGDTQYF.